This T cell receptor beta chain was retrieved from a study of blood T cell repertoires in COVID-19. Data came from immunoSEQ multiplex PCR; TCRdb stores just in-frame clones and leaves some out. Here the sample spans hundreds of thousands of clones, about 88% being singletons. CDR3 size: 16 residues. Germline values: CDR1 SGHRS, CDR2 YFSETQ. With 2 bases clipped from V and 6 bases from J, the junction kept 6 bases outside the gene matches. The source is a woman aged 30 to 39 with COVID-19, enrolled during active disease. Sequencing was performed on peripheral blood. The chain employs TRBV5-1 and TRBJ2-1; 12 bases map to TRBD2. CDR3 protein: CASSLLAGGGGNEQFF. For the CDR3, the DNA is TGCGCCAGCAGCTTACTAGCGGGAGGAGGGGGCAATGAGCAGTTCTTC.